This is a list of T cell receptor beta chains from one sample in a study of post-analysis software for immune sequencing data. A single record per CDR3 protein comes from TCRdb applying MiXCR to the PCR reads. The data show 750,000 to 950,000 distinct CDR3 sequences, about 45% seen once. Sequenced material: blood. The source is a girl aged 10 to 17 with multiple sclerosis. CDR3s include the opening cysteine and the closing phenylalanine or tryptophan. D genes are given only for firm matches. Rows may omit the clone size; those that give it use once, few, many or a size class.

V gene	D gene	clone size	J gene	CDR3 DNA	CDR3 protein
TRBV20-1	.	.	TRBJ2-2	TGCAGTGCTAGAGGACTGAGCTACACCGGGGAGCTGTTTTTT	CSARGLSYTGELFF
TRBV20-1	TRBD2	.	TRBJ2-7	TGCAGTGCTACCAGCGGGACTAGCGGGAGGAAGTACGAGCAGTACTTC	CSATSGTSGRKYEQYF
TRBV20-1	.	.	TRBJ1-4	TGCAGTGTAGGAGGGCCAATTGGCGAAAAACTGTTTTTT	CSVGGPIGEKLFF
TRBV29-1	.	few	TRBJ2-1	TGCAGCGTTGTGGCGCTCATTAGCTCCTACAATGAGCAGTTCTTC	CSVVALISSYNEQFF
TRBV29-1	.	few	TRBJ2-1	TGCAGCGTTAAACTCATCAATTGGGTAGCCGGAGCGAGTCCGCCTGAGCAGTTCTTC	CSVKLINWVAGASPPEQFF
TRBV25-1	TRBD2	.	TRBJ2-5	TGTGCCAGCATAGCGGGAGGATTAGAGACCCAGTACTTC	CASIAGGLETQYF
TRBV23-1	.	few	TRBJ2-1	TGCGCCAGCAGTCAATCTGGGGGCAGCTCCTACAATGAGCAGTTCTTC	CASSQSGGSSYNEQFF
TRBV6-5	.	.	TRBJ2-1	TGTGCCAGCAGTTACAGGACCGGGGCTGAGCAGTTCTTC	CASSYRTGAEQFF
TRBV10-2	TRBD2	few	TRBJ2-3	TGCGCCAGCAGTGAGACACGTACTCCGGGGGGTACGCAGTATTTT	CASSETRTPGGTQYF
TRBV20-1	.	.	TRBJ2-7	TGCAGTGCTAGAGATTTGACAGGCTCCTACGAGCAGTACTTC	CSARDLTGSYEQYF
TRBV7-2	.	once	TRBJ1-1	TGTGCCGGCAGTGCCCCGAGTGGCACTGAAGCTTTCTTT	CAGSAPSGTEAFF
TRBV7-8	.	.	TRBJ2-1	TGTGCCAGCAGCTTAGCCAGGGTGCCCCTAAACAATGAGCAGTTCTTC	CASSLARVPLNNEQFF
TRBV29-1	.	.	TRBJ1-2	TGCAGCGTTCATCAGGAACCCTCAGACGGCTACACCTTC	CSVHQEPSDGYTF
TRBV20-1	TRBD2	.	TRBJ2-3	TGCAGTGCTAGAGGGCAAACGACACGGGCTAGCGGGGTGTCAGATACGCAGTATTTT	CSARGQTTRASGVSDTQYF
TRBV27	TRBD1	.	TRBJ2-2	TGTGCCAGCAGTGAATCAAGGACAGGGAGCATGGCCGGGGAGCTGTTTTTT	CASSESRTGSMAGELFF
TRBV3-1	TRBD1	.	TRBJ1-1	TGTGCCAGCAGCCACCGACAGGGTCTCGCTGAAGCTTTCTTT	CASSHRQGLAEAFF